This T cell receptor (beta chain) was captured by sequencing in a study of T cell changes during pregnancy in multiple sclerosis. This CDR3 has 15 amino acids. V was cut by 2 bases and J by 1 base, with 9 bases left in between. Germline CDR1 reads MNHEY; CDR2 reads SVGAGI. Libraries were prepared by immunoSEQ multiplex PCR; TCRdb keeps only in-frame clonotypes and omits some of them. The sample lists tens of thousands of clones, about 94% occurring once. The chain carries TRBV6-5 and TRBJ2-1; the D gene is possibly TRBD2 (6 bases). This TCR was sampled from a female donor with multiple sclerosis, enrolled in a pregnancy study. Sample: CD4+ T cells from peripheral blood mononuclear cells, taken after pregnancy. Written as DNA, the CDR3 is TGTGCCAGCAGTTACGGGACTGCGTCCTACAATGAGCAGTTCTTC. It codes for CASSYGTASYNEQFF.